A single sample gave rise to the 28 T cell receptor beta chains below, sequenced in a study of T cell repertoires in cytomegalovirus infection. TCRdb re-called the reads with MiXCR, one entry per CDR3 protein. The sample includes around 270,000 distinct CDR3 sequences, approximately 8.3% seen only once; the top ten take more than 13%. The sequenced sample consisted of PBMCs. Every receptor here comes from a human donor in good health (CMV status not recorded). Some clones in this sample may be carry-over from other donors' samples.

The rearrangement joins TRBV20-1 to TRBJ1-3, with a possible D match to TRBD1 (6 bases). Germline V CDR1 and CDR2: DFQATT, SNEGSKA (reference sequence). V was cut by 0 bases and J by 0 bases, with 15 bases left in between. The CDR3 is 17 residues long. In DNA form, the CDR3 reads TGCAGTGCTAGAGATAAAGGGACATCGAGCTCTGGAAACACCATATATTTT. Translating it yields CSARDKGTSSSGNTIYF.

This clonotype was recorded a few times. The rearrangement joins TRBV27 to TRBJ1-6, with 9 bases identical to TRBD1. Trimming took 5 bases from V and 8 from J; bases not matched to a gene: 4. The germline V gene encodes CDR1 MNHEY and CDR2 SMNVEV (reference sequence). This CDR3 is built from 14 residues. CDR3 protein: CASSPDRGYSPLHF. For the CDR3, the DNA is TGTGCCAGCAGTCCGGACAGGGGTTATTCACCCCTCCACTTT.

In its sample, this clonotype was seen many times. The rearrangement joins TRBV11-2 to TRBJ2-2; D gene unclear. The CDR3 loop spans 13 amino acids. Germline loops: CDR1 SGHAT, CDR2 FQNNGV. V was trimmed by 4 bases and J by 1 base, leaving 4 bases between them. CDR3 nucleotide sequence: TGTGCCAGCAGCTACAGGAACACCGGGGAGCTGTTTTTT. This encodes CASSYRNTGELFF.

This clonotype was seen many times. This chain links TRBV7-2 with TRBJ2-4; 7 nucleotides match TRBD1. This CDR3 is built from 15 residues. Germline V gene lookup returns CDR1 SGHTA and CDR2 FQGNSA. V shed 3 bases, J shed 4 bases, and the junction held 6 bases outside the gene matches. The CDR3 region has the DNA TGTGCCAGCAGCTTCAAACGGGACAGTAAAAACATTCAGTACTTC. Amino acids: CASSFKRDSKNIQYF.

This chain connects TRBV7-2 to TRBJ2-5, with D perhaps TRBD2 (6 bases). The CDR3 covers 14 residues. Germline V gene data show CDR1 as SGHTA and CDR2 as FQGNSA. V gave up 2 bases and J gave up 5 bases, with 12 bases separating them. CDR3 region: CASSLQRSGETQYF. The CDR3 nucleotides read TGTGCCAGCAGCTTACAAAGGAGCGGGGAGACCCAGTACTTC.

This clonotype was seen a handful of times. The genes are TRBV20-1 and TRBJ2-7; TRBD2 matches at 9 bases. V shed 6 bases, J shed 0 bases, and the junction held 6 bases outside the gene matches. This CDR3 comprises 14 residues. CDR1 is DFQATT and CDR2 is SNEGSKA in the germline V gene (reference sequence). CDR3 in amino acids: CSARGGRASYEQYF. As DNA, the CDR3 is TGCAGTGCGCGGGGGGGGAGGGCCTCCTACGAGCAGTACTTC.

There are many counts of this clonotype. The chain uses TRBV20-1 and TRBJ1-3; D perhaps matches TRBD1 (5 bases). With 5 bases removed from V and 1 base from J, the gap between germline ends came to 15 bases. The CDR3 runs to 15 residues. Germline V gene data show CDR1 as DFQATT and CDR2 as SNEGSKA (reference sequence). The CDR3 sequence is CSARSGGGSGNTIYF. The CDR3 DNA follows: TGCAGTGCTCGATCCGGTGGGGGGTCTGGAAACACCATATATTTT.

This clonotype was seen more than once but under ten times. This chain connects TRBV7-6 to TRBJ2-7; tentative D call: TRBD2 (6 bases). Germline V lookup: CDR1 SGHVS, CDR2 FNYEAQ. CDR3 length: 14 amino acids. Trimming took off 2 bases at V and 2 bases at J, with 10 bases between the two ends. DNA for the CDR3: TGTGCCAGCAGCTTACTGGAGGGAGCCTACGAGCAGTACTTC. It codes for CASSLLEGAYEQYF.

The chain joins TRBV18 to TRBJ1-2; D gene ambiguous. Deletions cut 1 base from V and 2 bases from J, with 8 bases between. This CDR3 comprises 14 residues. Germline CDR1 KGHSH, CDR2 LQKENI. This CDR3 is CASSPQNGNYGYTF. Written as DNA, the CDR3 is TGTGCCAGCTCACCACAGAACGGAAACTATGGCTACACCTTC.

This clonotype showed up many times. The V and J genes are TRBV20-1 and TRBJ2-3; D ambiguous. The CDR3 consists of 17 residues. The germline V gene has CDR1 DFQATT and CDR2 SNEGSKA (reference sequence). V shed 5 bases and J shed 6 bases, with 27 bases lying between them. CDR3 DNA: TGCAGTGCTCCGAGGACCGCGCATCCCGCTAGAGAGGATACGCAGTATTTT. It encodes CSAPRTAHPAREDTQYF.

This chain uses TRBV4-1 with TRBJ2-4; D not certain. Germline values: CDR1 MGHRA, CDR2 YSYEKL. The CDR3 length is 15 residues. The V and J ends lost 1 base and 3 bases respectively, with 10 bases between them. The CDR3: CASSQGENGKNIQYF. The CDR3 bases are TGCGCCAGCAGCCAAGGCGAGAACGGCAAAAACATTCAGTACTTC.

Ten or more counts support this clonotype. The chain uses TRBV7-2 and TRBJ2-2; 7 bases are shared with TRBD1. The junction had 10 bases not matched to a gene; V was cut back by 5 bases and J by 7 bases. CDR3 size: 15 residues. Germline CDR1 and CDR2: SGHTA and FQGNSA. CDR3 sequence: CASSLRQGRVGELFF. The CDR3 DNA reads as TGTGCCAGCAGCCTGCGACAGGGACGCGTCGGGGAGCTGTTTTTT.

The chain is built from TRBV19 and TRBJ1-6; 7 bases fit TRBD1. Trimming cost V 5 bases and J 6 bases; bases outside gene matches: 4. The CDR3 consists of 14 residues. CDR1 and CDR2 from the germline V gene are LNHDA and SQIVND (reference sequence). This CDR3 is CASSWQGGNSPLHF. The CDR3 DNA follows: TGTGCCAGTAGTTGGCAGGGGGGTAATTCACCCCTCCACTTT.

This clonotype was recorded at least ten times. The chain uses TRBV7-2 and TRBJ1-6; D uncertain. Germline assignment: CDR1 SGHTA and CDR2 FQGNSA. The CDR3 runs 15 residues. Trimming took 1 base from V and 7 from J, leaving 11 bases between them. CDR3 DNA sequence: TGTGCCAGCAGCTTAGGACATGATGGGAATTCACCCCTCCACTTT. Protein sequence: CASSLGHDGNSPLHF.

The CDR3 loop is CASSLAGGRRETQYF. CDR3 nucleotides: TGTGCCAGCAGCTTAGCGGGGGGGAGGCGAGAGACCCAGTACTTC. The rearrangement uses TRBV7-2 and TRBJ2-5, with 7 bases aligning to TRBD2. The CDR3 is 15 amino acids. The junction had 5 bases not matched to a gene; V was cut back by 0 bases and J by 4 bases. The V gene's germline CDR1 is SGHTA and CDR2 FQGNSA.

Ten or more counts support this clonotype. The genes are TRBV6-6 and TRBJ2-7; 12 bases map to TRBD2. CDR3 length equals 15 residues. V dropped 6 bases and J dropped 3; count of bases not matched to a gene: 6. CDR1 MNHNY and CDR2 SVGAGI come from the germline V gene (reference sequence). This CDR3 reads CASRARGLAGYEQYF. The CDR3 coding sequence is TGTGCCAGCAGGGCGAGGGGACTAGCGGGCTACGAGCAGTACTTC.

This clonotype has at least ten counts. The rearrangement links TRBV7-2 to TRBJ2-5; tentatively, D is TRBD1 (7 bases). Germline V gives CDR1 SGHTA, CDR2 FQGNSA. The germline V and J ends were trimmed by 7 bases and 5 bases, with 11 bases remaining between them. The CDR3 sequence is 12 residues long. The CDR3 is CASTAGGETQYF. CDR3 bases: TGTGCCAGCACCGCAGGGGGGGAGACCCAGTACTTC.

This clonotype showed up many times. The rearrangement uses TRBV7-6 and TRBJ1-1, with D unclear. The V end lost 2 bases, the J end lost 2 bases, and 12 bases lay between the germline ends. This CDR3 is 15 amino acids long. CDR1 is SGHVS, CDR2 FNYEAQ, per germline. The CDR3 DNA reads TGTGCCAGCAGCTTATCTAGGGCCGTTAACACTGAAGCTTTCTTT. Translation: CASSLSRAVNTEAFF.

This clonotype was detected many times. The chain uses TRBV7-2 and TRBJ1-1; the D is unclear. V was cut by 5 bases and J by 5 bases, with 9 bases left in between. The CDR3 is 12 amino acids. From germline, CDR1 is SGHTA and CDR2 FQGNSA. The CDR3 region has the DNA TGTGCCAGCAGCCACATTAATACTGAAGCTTTCTTT. Protein product: CASSHINTEAFF.

This clonotype was seen at least ten times. The V and J genes are TRBV28 and TRBJ1-2, with a possible D match to TRBD1 (5 bases). Germline CDR1 reads MDHEN; CDR2 reads SYDVKM. V lost 1 base and J lost 3, with 9 bases in between. The CDR3 length is 14 residues. The CDR3 DNA reads as TGTGCCAGCAGTTTATTGGCAGGGTACTATGGCTACACCTTC. Translating gives CASSLLAGYYGYTF.

This clonotype was detected many times. The chain joins TRBV7-2 to TRBJ2-1; the D is unclear. This CDR3 has 15 residues. Trimming pared 6 bases from V and 0 bases from J, leaving 12 bases between. The germline V gene has CDR1 SGHTA and CDR2 FQGNSA. In DNA, the CDR3 is TGTGCCAGCAGTAAAGGTGAAGTCTCCTACAATGAGCAGTTCTTC. Protein: CASSKGEVSYNEQFF.

This clonotype was counted many times. The chain couples TRBV6-2 or TRBV6-3 to TRBJ2-7; D remains ambiguous. Looked up from germline, CDR1 is MNHEY and CDR2 is SVGEGT. This CDR3 is built from 12 residues. With 5 bases removed from V and 7 bases from J, the gap between germline ends came to 12 bases. The CDR3 sequence: CASSDPLREQYF. The DNA of the CDR3 is TGTGCCAGCAGTGATCCCCTTCGGGAGCAGTACTTC.

This clonotype was seen at least ten times. The rearrangement uses TRBV15 and TRBJ1-5; D may be TRBD1 (6 bases). This CDR3 is 15 amino acids long. In germline, CDR1 is LNHNV, CDR2 YYDKDF (reference sequence). Trimming removed 3 bases from V and 2 bases from J, with 11 bases in between. CDR3 nucleotide sequence: TGTGCCACCAGCAGGGGGGGGGCAGGCAATCAGCCCCAGCATTTT. Translation: CATSRGGAGNQPQHF.

The chain is built from TRBV20-1 and TRBJ1-5, with D possibly being TRBD1 (5 bases). Trimming pared 3 bases from V and 0 bases from J, leaving 21 bases between. Germline-derived CDR1 and CDR2 are DFQATT and SNEGSKA (reference sequence). This CDR3 contains 18 residues. The CDR3: CSARALRDGAGSNQPQHF. CDR3 DNA: TGCAGTGCTAGGGCCTTGCGAGATGGGGCGGGTAGCAATCAGCCCCAGCATTTT.

The chain links TRBV6-8 to TRBJ1-1; D unclear. Germline assignment: CDR1 MNHGY and CDR2 SAAAGT. There are 13 residues in the CDR3. The germline V and J ends were trimmed by 6 bases and 2 bases, with 10 bases remaining between them. The CDR3 loop reads CASSRKGNTEAFF. The CDR3 coding sequence is TGTGCCAGCAGCCGGAAGGGAAACACTGAAGCTTTCTTT.

This clonotype was observed at least ten times. The rearrangement joins TRBV7-2 to TRBJ1-1; D is possibly TRBD1 (6 bases). The length of the CDR3 is 15 residues. The germline CDR1 and CDR2 sequences are SGHTA and FQGNSA. The ends were cut back, 5 bases at V and 4 bases at J, with 17 bases in the middle. The CDR3 nucleotides are TGTGCCAGCAGCCGTTTGGACAGCGGGGGCACTGAAGCTTTCTTT. Encoded protein: CASSRLDSGGTEAFF.

J is TRBJ2-4 and V is TRBV19; 7 bases are a match to TRBD2. J was trimmed by 7 bases and V by 10 bases; bases with no gene match: 13. Germline V lookup: CDR1 LNHDA, CDR2 SQIVND (reference sequence). The CDR3 is made up of 14 amino acids. CDR3 region: CATQWMAGENIQYF. CDR3 nucleotides: TGTGCCACCCAATGGATGGCGGGAGAGAACATTCAGTACTTC. Filled out from reference TRBV19 and TRBJ2-4, the complete variable domain reads DGGITQSPKYLFRKEGQNVTLSCEQNLNHDAMYWYRQDPGQGLRLIYYSQIVNDFQKGDIAEGYSVSREKKESFPLTVTSAQKNPTAFYLCATQWMAGENIQYFGAGTRLSVL.

This clonotype has ten or more counts. The CDR3 is CAISELGQGLEQYF. The CDR3 DNA sequence: TGTGCCATCAGTGAATTGGGACAGGGACTCGAGCAGTACTTC. V is TRBV10-3 and J is TRBJ2-7; TRBD1 aligns across 9 bases. Germline trimming cut 3 bases from V and 6 bases from J; bases unmatched to any gene: 6. This CDR3 is 14 amino acids long. Per germline, CDR1 ENHRY and CDR2 SYGVKD.